Below are 3 T cell receptor beta chains sequenced from a single sample in a study. Via MiXCR, TCRdb re-called the RT-PCR reads, giving one row per CDR3 protein. The sample contains fewer than 800,000 distinct CDR3 sequences, 13% to 15% of which appear only once. The material sequenced was memory CD4+ T cells from blood. The origin of the receptors is a female donor in good health, serving as a healthy control.

The CDR3 nucleotides read TGTGCCAGCAGCCCGGGAGTAGGGGTGGCCGGGGAGCTGTTTTTT. Amino acid sequence: CASSPGVGVAGELFF. The chain couples TRBV7-2 to TRBJ2-2; D might be TRBD2 (6 bases). CDR3 length: 15 amino acids. With 5 bases removed from V and 6 bases from J, the gap between germline ends came to 16 bases. Germline values: CDR1 SGHTA, CDR2 FQGNSA.

The V call is TRBV7-2, the J call TRBJ2-7; D gene uncertain. V dropped 5 bases and J dropped 7 bases, with 12 bases sitting between them. The CDR3 is 12 amino acids. Germline V gene sequence: CDR1 SGHTA, CDR2 FQGNSA. The CDR3 sequence: CASSPYSQEQYF. The DNA of the CDR3 is TGTGCCAGCAGCCCCTATTCTCAGGAGCAGTACTTC.

This clonotype has only a few counts. The chain employs TRBV7-8 and TRBJ1-5, with TRBD1 as a possible D gene (5 bases). Trimming pared 5 bases from V and 9 bases from J, leaving 14 bases between. Germline CDR1 and CDR2: SGHVS and FQNEAQ. CDR3 length: 13 amino acids. CDR3 DNA sequence: TGTGCCAGCAGCATCCGACAGTCATGGCCCCAGCATTTT. It yields the protein CASSIRQSWPQHF.